Described below is a single T cell receptor (beta chain) sequence and its context. The data are from a study of CD8 T cells in Susac syndrome. From blood CD8+ and CD4+ T cells, the TCR beta chain was sequenced. TEMRA cells were enriched by FACS, and CD4+ and CD8+ T cells were negatively isolated. Germline V gives CDR1 MNHNS, CDR2 SASEGT. This CDR3 is 16 amino acids long. V was trimmed by 6 bases and J by 0 bases, leaving 15 bases between them. An amount of RNA that ranged from roughly 0.45 to 1 ug was reverse transcribed with random hexamers. TCRdb processed the immunoSEQ multiplex PCR reads anew with MiXCR; each CDR3 protein has one entry. The table has under 200,000 distinct CDR3 sequences, over 75% seen once; the top ten hold around 0.1%.

The V gene is TRBV6-1, the J gene TRBJ2-4; D not certain. The receptor's source is a human donor with Susac syndrome. The material sequenced was CD4+ T cells from PBMCs. The DNA of the CDR3 is TGTGCCAGCAGGGCGCCGGGTTCATTAGCCAAAAACATTCAGTACTTC. It yields the protein CASRAPGSLAKNIQYF.